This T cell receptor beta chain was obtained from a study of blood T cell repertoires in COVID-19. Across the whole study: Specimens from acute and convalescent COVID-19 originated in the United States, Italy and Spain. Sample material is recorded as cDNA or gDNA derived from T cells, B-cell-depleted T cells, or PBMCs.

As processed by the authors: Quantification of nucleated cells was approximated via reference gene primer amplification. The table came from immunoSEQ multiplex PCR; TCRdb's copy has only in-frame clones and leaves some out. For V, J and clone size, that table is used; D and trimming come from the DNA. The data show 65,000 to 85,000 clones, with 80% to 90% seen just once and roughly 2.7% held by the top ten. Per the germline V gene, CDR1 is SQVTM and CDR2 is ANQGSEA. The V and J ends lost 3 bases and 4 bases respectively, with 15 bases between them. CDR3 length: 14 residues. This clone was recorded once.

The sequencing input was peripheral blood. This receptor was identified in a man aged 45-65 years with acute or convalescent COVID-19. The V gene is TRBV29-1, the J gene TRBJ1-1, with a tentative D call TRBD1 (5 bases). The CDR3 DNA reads TGCAGCGTTGAGGGCCCACAGGTCGGCACTGAAGCTTTCTTT. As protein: CSVEGPQVGTEAFF.